This T cell receptor (beta chain) was documented in a study of blood T cell repertoires in COVID-19. Overall study context: PBMCs, B-cell-depleted T cells, or T cells were the source of the cDNA or gDNA that made up the material.

The CDR3 is 15 amino acids. Trimming took 4 bases from V and 5 from J; bases not matched to a gene: 1. The germline gives CDR1 LNHDA, CDR2 SQIVND (reference sequence). Original processing notes: Reference gene primers were amplified, and this amplification served to estimate nucleated cell counts. Only in-frame clones appear in the TCRdb table, and some are missing; sequencing was by immunoSEQ multiplex PCR. V and J calls and clone size are copied from that table; D and trimming were computed from the DNA. The sample comprises 200,000 to 250,000 clones, 70% to 85% of which are singletons, and about 9% rests with the top ten.

What was sequenced was peripheral blood. The chain employs TRBV19 and TRBJ2-2; 13 bases fit TRBD2. The receptor was isolated from a man aged 50 to 59 with active or convalescent COVID-19. The CDR3 spells CASSTGLAGTGELFF. The CDR3 DNA sequence: TGTGCCAGTAGTACGGGACTAGCGGGGACCGGGGAGCTGTTTTTT.